In this sample, the clone carrying this T cell receptor beta chain turned up a few times. As yet, its antigen is unknown. No patient received treatment before thyroid surgery. The data originate from a study of metastatic and nonmetastatic thyroid tumors. Study-wide background: A comparison of repertoires was made across blood and tumor or nodule tissue from malignant and benign thyroid patients. The study's findings and limits: Within blood and tumor, benign nodules reportedly had significantly lower TCR beta diversity than malignant thyroid tumors did.

Under the authors' procedure: For papillary thyroid cancer, a distant-metastasis classifier was constructed from CDR3 differences observed across clinicopathological groups. TCRdb called clones again from the PCR reads with MiXCR. The V and J calls here are based on TCRdb, not the publication. The profile shows more than 13,000 clones, 29% of them singletons. The CDR3 sequence is 15 residues long. V was clipped by 6 bases and J by 5 bases; unmatched bases: 12. Germline values: CDR1 MNHNS, CDR2 SASEGT. The sequence came from a male donor with papillary thyroid cancer or a benign thyroid nodule (not recorded which). Some clones in this sample may be carry-over from other donors' samples. This chain uses TRBV6-1 with TRBJ2-5, with 7 bases identical to TRBD2. The material sequenced was tumor tissue. CDR3 loop: CASRRSGAPGETQYF. CDR3 in DNA: TGTGCCAGCAGGAGAAGCGGGGCCCCAGGGGAGACCCAGTACTTC.